This TCR beta chain was obtained from a study of T cell responses to AZD1222 COVID-19 vaccine (dated by TCRdb to about 2021). In terms of the full investigation: Because spike-specific TCR depth and breadth did not differ between the two schedules, AZD1222 recipients who got a second dose at roughly 4 weeks were pooled with those who got a second dose at roughly 12 weeks. A total of about 250 trial participants underwent TCR sequencing, of whom about 200 had received two doses of AZD1222 and around 25 had received two doses of the MenACWY control vaccine. Enrollment into the trials was organized by age into subgroups of 18-55, 56-69 and 70-plus years, and those subgroups contained approximately 150, 30 and 60 TCR-sequenced participants, respectively.

Summary of the overall study and its limitations: Epitopes outside the regions mutated in the B.1.351 and B.1.1.7 variants were reportedly recognized by nearly half of the unique spike-specific TCRs. Most participants were white British and females outnumbered males, and the authors suggested that clonal diversity may have been underestimated. Vaccine-associated CD4 TCRs spanned the whole spike protein, with dominant responses in regions 160-218 and 743-854. No day 14 peak-response samples were available, so repertoires were characterized only after the peak T cell response. After two AZD1222 doses, both the breadth and the depth of spike-specific TCRs were significantly higher than at day 0 and than in MenACWY recipients. Only a handful of AZD1222 recipients were SARS-CoV-2 seropositive at baseline, limiting conclusions about previously exposed vaccinees. The 56-69-year group was small, and its depth increase did not reach significance, likely because of low power.

With respect to this clone: What antigen it recognizes has not been identified. The input lacks base qualities; no much larger clone sits a single base away.

The CDR3 measures 17 amino acids from cysteine to phenylalanine. The DNA shown is the 51-base CDR3, in frame from base 1. V drops 5 bases and J drops 0 bases, leaving 17 bases in between. Reading the germline V gene gives CDR1 MDHEN and CDR2 SYDVKM. The CDR3 regions of human TCRbeta chains were analyzed by immunosequencing. The original pipeline was this. Repertoire TCRs were checked for matches against a reference library of SARS-CoV-2-specific TCRs that had been generated using the MIRA antigen-specificity platform. Breadth was defined as the fraction of unique TCRs that were SARS-CoV-2-associated, and depth was defined as the fraction of total T cells that were SARS-CoV-2-associated. Using the MIRA data, each spike-specific TCR was mapped to the spike region that the TCR reacts to and placed in a CD4 or CD8 class. Log10-transformed breadth and depth values were compared by one-way ANOVA with Sidak's multiple comparisons tests. This is the immuneACCESS table as TCRdb keeps it, with only in-frame sequences that have V and J called. A part of the clones is gone; compared with another copy, unresolved V genes explain less than half, and the rest is unexplained. From that table come the V and J calls and clone size; the DNA was used to work out D and trimming. The table for this sample lists around 180,000 clones; 85% to 95% of them were counted only once. The ten most abundant clones make up roughly 10% of the sample.

What this sample's time point label stands for: baseline before first vaccination. The vaccinee samples were drawn from two UK trials, COV001 and COV002, one of which was a single-blind randomized controlled phase 2/3 trial testing AZD1222 (ChAdOx1 nCoV-19) in healthy adults. For TCRbeta chain sequencing, PBMC samples from trial participants were taken at day 0 and at day 28 after the second dose. The TCR originated in an adult in good health. Recombination linked TRBV28 to TRBJ1-5; the D region possibly corresponds to TRBD1 (6 bases align). The sample was peripheral blood, taken on day 0 of AZD1222 vaccination. The DNA sequence is TGTGCCAGCAGTGCACTGGGGGCAGGATATAGCAATCAGCCCCAGCATTTT. It specifies CASSALGAGYSNQPQHF.